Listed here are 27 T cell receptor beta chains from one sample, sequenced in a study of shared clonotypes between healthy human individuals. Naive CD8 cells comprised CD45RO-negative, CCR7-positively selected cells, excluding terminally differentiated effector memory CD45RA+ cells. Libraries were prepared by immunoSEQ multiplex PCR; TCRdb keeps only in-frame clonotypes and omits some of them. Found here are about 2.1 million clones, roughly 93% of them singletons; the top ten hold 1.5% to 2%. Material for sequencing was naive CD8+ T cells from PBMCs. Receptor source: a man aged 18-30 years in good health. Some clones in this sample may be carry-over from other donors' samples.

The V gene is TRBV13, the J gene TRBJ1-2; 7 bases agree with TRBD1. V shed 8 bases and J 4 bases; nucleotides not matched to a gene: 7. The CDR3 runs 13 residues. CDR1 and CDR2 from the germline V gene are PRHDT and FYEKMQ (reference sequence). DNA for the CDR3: TGTGCCAGCTCGGAGGACAGGAGCTATGGCTACACCTTC. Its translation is CASSEDRSYGYTF.

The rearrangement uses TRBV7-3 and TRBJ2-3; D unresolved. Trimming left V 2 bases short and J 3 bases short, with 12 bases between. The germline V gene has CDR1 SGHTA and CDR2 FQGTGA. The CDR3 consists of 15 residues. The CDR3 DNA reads TGTGCCAGCAGCTTAGTGCCCGGAAGTACAGATACGCAGTATTTT. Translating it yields CASSLVPGSTDTQYF.

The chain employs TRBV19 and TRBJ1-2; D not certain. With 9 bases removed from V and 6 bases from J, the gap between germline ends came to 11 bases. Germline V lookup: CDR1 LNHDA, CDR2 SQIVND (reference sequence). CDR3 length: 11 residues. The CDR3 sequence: CASQRNDGYTF. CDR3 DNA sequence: TGTGCCAGCCAGAGGAATGATGGCTACACCTTC.

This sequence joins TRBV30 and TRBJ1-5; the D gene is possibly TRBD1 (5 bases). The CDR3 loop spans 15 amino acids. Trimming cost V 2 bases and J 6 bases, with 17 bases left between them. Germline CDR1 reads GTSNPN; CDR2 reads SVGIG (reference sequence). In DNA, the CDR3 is TGTGCCTGGAGTAGCTTAAGGACATTCGGTCAGCCCCAGCATTTT. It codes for CAWSSLRTFGQPQHF.

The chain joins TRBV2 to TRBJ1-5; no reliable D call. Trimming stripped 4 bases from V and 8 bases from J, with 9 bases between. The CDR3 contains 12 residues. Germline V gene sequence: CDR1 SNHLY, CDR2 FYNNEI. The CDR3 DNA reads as TGTGCCAGCAGTGCGTCGGAAGAGCCCCAGCATTTT. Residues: CASSASEEPQHF.

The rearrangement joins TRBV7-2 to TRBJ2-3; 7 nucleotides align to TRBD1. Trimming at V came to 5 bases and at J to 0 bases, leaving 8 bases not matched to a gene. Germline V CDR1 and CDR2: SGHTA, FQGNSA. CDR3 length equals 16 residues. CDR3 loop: CASSDEGATSTDTQYF. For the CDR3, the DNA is TGTGCCAGCAGCGATGAGGGGGCGACTAGCACAGATACGCAGTATTTT.

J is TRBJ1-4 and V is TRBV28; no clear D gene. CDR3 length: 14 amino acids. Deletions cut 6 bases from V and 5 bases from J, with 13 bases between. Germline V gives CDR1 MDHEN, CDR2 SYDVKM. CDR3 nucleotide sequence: TGTGCCAGCAGCCGGGCTCCGCGGAATGAAAAACTGTTTTTT. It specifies CASSRAPRNEKLFF.

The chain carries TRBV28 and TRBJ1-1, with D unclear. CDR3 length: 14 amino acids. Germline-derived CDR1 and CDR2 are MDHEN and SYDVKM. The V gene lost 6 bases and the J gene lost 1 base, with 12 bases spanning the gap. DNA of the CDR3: TGTGCCAGCAGCCCGGCGACACCGAACACTGAAGCTTTCTTT. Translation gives CASSPATPNTEAFF.

CDR3 coding DNA: TGTGCCAGCAGATCGACTAGTCTCTCTGGGGCCAACGTCCTGACTTTC. Protein sequence: CASRSTSLSGANVLTF. The chain carries TRBV28 and TRBJ2-6, with D possibly matching TRBD2 (6 bases). The CDR3 length is 16 residues. Germline V gene lookup returns CDR1 MDHEN and CDR2 SYDVKM. Trimming stripped 6 bases from V and 0 bases from J, with 12 bases between. The variable domain in full, with the rest retrieved from reference TRBV28 and TRBJ2-6, is DVKVTQSSRYLVKRTGEKVFLECVQDMDHENMFWYRQDPGLGLRLIYFSYDVKMKEKGDIPEGYSVSREKKERFSLILESASTNQTSMYLCASRSTSLSGANVLTFGAGSRLTVL.

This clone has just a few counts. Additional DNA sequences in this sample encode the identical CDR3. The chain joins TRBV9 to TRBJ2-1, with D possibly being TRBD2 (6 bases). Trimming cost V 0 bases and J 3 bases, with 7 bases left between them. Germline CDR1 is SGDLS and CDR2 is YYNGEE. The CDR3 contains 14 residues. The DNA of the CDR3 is TGTGCCAGCAGCGTAGCGGGACTCTACAATGAGCAGTTCTTC. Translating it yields CASSVAGLYNEQFF.

In DNA, the CDR3 is TGTGCCAGCAGCGCCCGGGACAGGGGGCTTGGCGGGGAGCTGTTTTTT. Protein sequence: CASSARDRGLGGELFF. The chain joins TRBV5-4 to TRBJ2-2, with 12 bases fitting TRBD1. Trimming cost V 4 bases and J 7 bases; bases outside gene matches: 8. This CDR3 is 16 amino acids long. Per germline, CDR1 SGHNT and CDR2 YYREEE (reference sequence).

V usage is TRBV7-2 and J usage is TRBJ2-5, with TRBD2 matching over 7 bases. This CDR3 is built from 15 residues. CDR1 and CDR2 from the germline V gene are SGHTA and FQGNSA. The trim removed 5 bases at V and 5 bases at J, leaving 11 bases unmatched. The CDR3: CASSPMGGAGETQYF. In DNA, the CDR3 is TGTGCCAGCAGCCCTATGGGAGGGGCGGGGGAGACCCAGTACTTC.

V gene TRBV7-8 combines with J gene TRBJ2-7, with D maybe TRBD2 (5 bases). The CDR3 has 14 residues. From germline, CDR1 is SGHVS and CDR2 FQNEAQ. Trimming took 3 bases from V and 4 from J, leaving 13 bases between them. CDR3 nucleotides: TGTGCCAGCAGCTTCGGTCTAGCTTGGTACGAGCAGTACTTC. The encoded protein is CASSFGLAWYEQYF.

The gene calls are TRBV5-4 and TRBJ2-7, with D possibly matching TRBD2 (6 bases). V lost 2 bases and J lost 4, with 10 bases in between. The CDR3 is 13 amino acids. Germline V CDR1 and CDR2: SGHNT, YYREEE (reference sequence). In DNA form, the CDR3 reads TGTGCCAGCAGCTTTTCGGGAGTGTACGAGCAGTACTTC. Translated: CASSFSGVYEQYF.

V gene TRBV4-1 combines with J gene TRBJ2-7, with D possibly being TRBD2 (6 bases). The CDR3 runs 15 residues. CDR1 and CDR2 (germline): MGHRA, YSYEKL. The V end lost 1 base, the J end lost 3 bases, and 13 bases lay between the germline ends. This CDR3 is CASSQGLARGYEQYF. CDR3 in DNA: TGCGCCAGCAGCCAAGGTCTAGCGAGGGGCTACGAGCAGTACTTC.

The CDR3: CASSPYRGRTDTQYF. For the CDR3, the DNA is TGTGCCAGCAGTCCGTACAGGGGGCGGACAGATACGCAGTATTTT. V usage is TRBV27 and J usage is TRBJ2-3, with TRBD1 matching 9 bases. The CDR3 is 15 residues long. Germline values: CDR1 MNHEY, CDR2 SMNVEV (reference sequence). With V trimmed by 5 bases and J by 3 bases, 6 bases remained unmatched.

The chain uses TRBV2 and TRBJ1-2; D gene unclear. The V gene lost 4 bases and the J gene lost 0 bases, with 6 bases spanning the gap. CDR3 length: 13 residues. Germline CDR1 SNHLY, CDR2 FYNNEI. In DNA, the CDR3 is TGTGCCAGCAGTGTAGGCACTAACTATGGCTACACCTTC. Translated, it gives CASSVGTNYGYTF.

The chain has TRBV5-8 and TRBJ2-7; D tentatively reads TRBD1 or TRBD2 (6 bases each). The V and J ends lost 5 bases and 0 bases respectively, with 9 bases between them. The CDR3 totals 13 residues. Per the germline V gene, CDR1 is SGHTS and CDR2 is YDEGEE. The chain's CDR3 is CASSGGPSYEQYF. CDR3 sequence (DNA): TGTGCCAGCAGTGGGGGGCCCTCCTACGAGCAGTACTTC.

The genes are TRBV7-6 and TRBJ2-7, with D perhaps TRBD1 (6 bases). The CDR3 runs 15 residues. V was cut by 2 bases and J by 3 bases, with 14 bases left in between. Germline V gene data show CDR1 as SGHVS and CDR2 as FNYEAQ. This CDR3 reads CASSLSIGQYYEQYF. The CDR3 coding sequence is TGTGCCAGCAGCTTATCGATAGGACAGTACTACGAGCAGTACTTC.

In DNA, the CDR3 is TGTGCCAGTAGCGACAGGGTCTACGAGCAGTACTTC. This translates into CASSDRVYEQYF. The V call is TRBV19, the J call TRBJ2-7; 7 nucleotides match TRBD1. V was clipped by 6 bases and J by 3 bases; unmatched bases: 2. Germline values: CDR1 LNHDA, CDR2 SQIVND (reference sequence). The CDR3 is made up of 12 amino acids.

CDR3 sequence: CANRPAGTGNYGYTF. The CDR3 nucleotides read TGTGCCAACAGACCGGCCGGGACAGGGAATTATGGCTACACCTTC. The genes are TRBV28 and TRBJ1-2; the match to TRBD1 covers 9 bases. The CDR3 runs 15 residues. Per the germline V gene, CDR1 is MDHEN and CDR2 is SYDVKM. V trimming: 10 bases; J trimming: 5 bases; junction bases outside the gene matches: 14.

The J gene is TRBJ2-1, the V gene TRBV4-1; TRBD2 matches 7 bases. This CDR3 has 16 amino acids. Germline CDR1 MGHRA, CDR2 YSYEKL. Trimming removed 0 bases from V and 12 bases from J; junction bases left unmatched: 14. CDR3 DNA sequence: TGCGCCAGCAGCCAAGATATGTGGTCGCGGGAGAGTGTGCAGTTCTTC. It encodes CASSQDMWSRESVQFF.

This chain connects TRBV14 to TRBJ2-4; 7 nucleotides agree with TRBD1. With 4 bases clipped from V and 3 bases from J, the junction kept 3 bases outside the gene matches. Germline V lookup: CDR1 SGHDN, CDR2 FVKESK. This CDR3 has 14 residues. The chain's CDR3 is CASSPWTGKNIQYF. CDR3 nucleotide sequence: TGTGCCAGCAGCCCGTGGACAGGCAAAAACATTCAGTACTTC.

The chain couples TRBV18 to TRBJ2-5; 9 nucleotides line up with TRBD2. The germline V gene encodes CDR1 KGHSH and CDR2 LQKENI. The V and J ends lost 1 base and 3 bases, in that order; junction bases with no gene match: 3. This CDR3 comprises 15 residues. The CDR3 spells CASSPRLADEETQYF. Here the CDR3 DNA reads TGTGCCAGCTCACCACGACTAGCGGACGAAGAGACCCAGTACTTC. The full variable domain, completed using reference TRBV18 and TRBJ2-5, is NAGVMQNPRHLVRRRGQEARLRCSPMKGHSHVYWYRQLPEEGLKFMVYLQKENIIDESGMPKERFSAEFPKEGPSILRIQQVVRGDSAAYFCASSPRLADEETQYFGPGTRLLVL.

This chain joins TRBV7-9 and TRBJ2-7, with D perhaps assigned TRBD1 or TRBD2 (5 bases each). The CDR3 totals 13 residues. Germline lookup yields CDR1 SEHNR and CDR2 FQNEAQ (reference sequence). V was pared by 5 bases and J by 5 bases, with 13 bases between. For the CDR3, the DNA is TGTGCCAGCAGCCCCGGGGCAGGAGACGAGCAGTACTTC. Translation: CASSPGAGDEQYF.

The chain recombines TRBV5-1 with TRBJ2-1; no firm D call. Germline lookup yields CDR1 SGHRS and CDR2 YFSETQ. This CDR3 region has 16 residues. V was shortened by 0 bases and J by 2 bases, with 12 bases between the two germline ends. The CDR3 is CASSLALDGPYNEQFF. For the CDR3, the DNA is TGCGCCAGCAGCTTGGCCCTCGACGGCCCCTACAATGAGCAGTTCTTC.

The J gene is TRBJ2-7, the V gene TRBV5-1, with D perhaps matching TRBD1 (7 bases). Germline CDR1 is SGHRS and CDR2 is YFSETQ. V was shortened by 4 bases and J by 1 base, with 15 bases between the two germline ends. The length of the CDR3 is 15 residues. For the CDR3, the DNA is TGCGCCAGCAGCGGAGGGACAGCCCCTTCCTACGAGCAGTACTTC. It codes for CASSGGTAPSYEQYF.